Sequencing of this TCR beta chain was carried out in a study of blood T cells in healthy people across ages. This CDR3 has 13 amino acids. The trim removed 1 base at V and 4 bases at J, leaving 1 base unmatched. From germline, CDR1 is DFQATT and CDR2 SNEGSKA (reference sequence). Regarding this clonotype: Antigen specificity is unknown.

Combining a sample-barcoded 5' primer with a J-beta primer mix, a second PCR ran for 7 to 11 cycles. A single record per CDR3 protein comes from TCRdb applying MiXCR to the 5' RACE reads. Seen here are roughly 1.7 million distinct CDR3 sequences, roughly 32% observed once, and the top ten hold 11%. The study's findings and limits: A roughly linear age-dependent decrease characterized TCR beta diversity per million T cells. Both higher diversity and more naive CD4+ cells marked long-lived donors when set against aged donors.

The study drew donors from healthy Caucasian individuals in Russia aged roughly 6 to 90. This TCR came from a woman in her 30s in good health. The chain has TRBV20-1 and TRBJ2-5; 9 bases fit TRBD2. The sequenced sample consisted of blood. This CDR3 is CSARGLAVETQYF. CDR3 nucleotides: TGCAGTGCTAGAGGACTAGCGGTAGAGACCCAGTACTTC.